Below are 29 T cell receptor beta chains sequenced from a single sample in a study of HIV-infected patients and healthy controls. No cell fractionation was done, so the repertoire covers all unsorted peripheral blood T cells. Alpha and beta constant-region primers primed reverse transcription of about 0.5 ug RNA. Separate chain-specific third strand synthesis with multiplexing indices produced the alpha and beta libraries. TCRdb used MiXCR to reprocess the 5' RACE reads, holding one entry per CDR3 protein. This sample carries 17,000 or so distinct CDR3 sequences, around 5.5% of them seen once, and the ten largest clones take about 1.9%. The sequenced material came from blood. The receptors were sampled from an adult in good health.

This clonotype was detected many times. V is TRBV7-3 and J is TRBJ2-3; TRBD2 is a possible D gene (6 bases). Germline V gene data show CDR1 as SGHTA and CDR2 as FQGTGA. The V end lost 5 bases, the J end lost 8 bases, and 20 bases lay between the germline ends. The CDR3 is made up of 15 amino acids. CDR3 amino acids: CASSQQSGTLGTQYF. DNA of the CDR3: TGTGCCAGCAGCCAGCAATCCGGGACTTTAGGTACGCAGTATTTT. The variable domain in full, completed from reference TRBV7-3 and TRBJ2-3, reads GAGVSQTPSNKVTEKGKYVELRCDPISGHTALYWYRQSLGQGPEFLIYFQGTGAADDSGLPNDRFFAVRPEGSVSTLKIQRTERGDSAVYLCASSQQSGTLGTQYFGPGTRLTVL.

This clonotype came up many times. The chain links TRBV6-5 to TRBJ1-1, with 7 bases that match TRBD1. The trim removed 6 bases at V and 9 bases at J, leaving 7 bases unmatched. In germline, CDR1 is MNHEY, CDR2 SVGAGI. The CDR3 is made up of 12 amino acids. The CDR3 bases are TGTGCCAGCAGCCAATACAGGGGACAAGCTTTCTTT. It codes for CASSQYRGQAFF.

This clonotype occurred many times. The V call is TRBV12-3 or TRBV12-4, the J call TRBJ1-1; D is possibly TRBD1 (5 bases). This CDR3 has 16 residues. V was clipped by 5 bases and J by 4 bases, with 20 bases between them. The CDR3 sequence is CASSPAVGGWGTEAFF. The CDR3 nucleotides are TGTGCCAGCAGTCCAGCGGTGGGGGGTTGGGGCACTGAAGCTTTCTTT.

This clonotype has a handful of counts. The gene calls are TRBV14 and TRBJ2-1, with a tentative D call TRBD2 (6 bases). V was shortened by 2 bases and J by 3 bases, with 14 bases between the two germline ends. The germline V gene has CDR1 SGHDN and CDR2 FVKESK. The CDR3 contains 16 residues. The DNA for the CDR3 is TGTGCCAGCAGCCAACCAGGCGGGGACCGCTACAATGAGCAGTTCTTC. Encoded protein: CASSQPGGDRYNEQFF.

This clonotype came up many times. The genes are TRBV7-3 and TRBJ1-1, with D unresolved. CDR1 SGHTA and CDR2 FQGTGA come from the germline V gene. The V end lost 0 bases, the J end lost 8 bases, and 13 bases lay between the germline ends. The CDR3 has 14 residues. The CDR3 reads CASSLTGRHLEAFF. CDR3 bases: TGTGCCAGCAGCTTAACGGGGAGACATCTCGAAGCTTTCTTT.

In this sample, this clonotype turned up many times. The chain employs TRBV7-9 and TRBJ2-7; possibly TRBD2 for D (5 bases). Trimming shortened V by 0 bases and J by 2 bases, and 5 bases separated the two germline ends. Germline-derived CDR1 and CDR2 are SEHNR and FQNEAQ (reference sequence). The CDR3 is 13 amino acids. This CDR3 reads CASSLAGTYEQYF. The CDR3 DNA reads as TGTGCCAGCAGCTTAGCCGGGACCTACGAGCAGTACTTC. The variable domain in full, completed from reference TRBV7-9 and TRBJ2-7, reads DTGVSQNPRHKITKRGQNVTFRCDPISEHNRLYWYRQTLGQGPEFLTYFQNEAQLEKSRLLSDRFSAERPKGSFSTLEIQRTEQGDSAMYLCASSLAGTYEQYFGPGTRLTVT.

This clonotype has ten or more counts. The chain carries TRBV29-1 and TRBJ2-5; possible D gene TRBD2, 6 bases. From germline, CDR1 is SQVTM and CDR2 ANQGSEA. Trimming removed 1 base at V and 5 bases at J, with 14 bases between. The CDR3 has 14 amino acids. This CDR3 reads CSVEGAGSVETQYF. The CDR3 coding sequence is TGCAGCGTTGAAGGCGCGGGGTCGGTCGAGACCCAGTACTTC.

This clonotype occurred many times. The gene calls are TRBV27 and TRBJ1-5, with a tentative D call TRBD1 (5 bases). V lost 3 bases to trimming and J lost 6 bases, with 9 bases between them. Germline V lookup: CDR1 MNHEY, CDR2 SMNVEV (reference sequence). The CDR3 contains 13 residues. The CDR3 here is CASSLGGVQPQHF. The CDR3 DNA sequence: TGTGCCAGCAGTTTGGGAGGGGTTCAGCCCCAGCATTTT.

By share, this clonotype counts as medium-sized. The chain links TRBV29-1 to TRBJ2-1; D not resolved. The CDR3 is 12 amino acids. Germline assignment: CDR1 SQVTM and CDR2 ANQGSEA. The ends were cut back, 3 bases at V and 4 bases at J, with 7 bases in the middle. The CDR3 sequence: CSVEPGYNEQFF. The CDR3 DNA follows: TGCAGCGTTGAGCCTGGGTACAATGAGCAGTTCTTC.

This clonotype was seen at least ten times. The chain links TRBV7-3 to TRBJ2-2; D ambiguous. CDR3 length: 12 amino acids. Germline V lookup: CDR1 SGHTA, CDR2 FQGTGA. V dropped 6 bases and J dropped 3 bases, with 5 bases sitting between them. CDR3 nucleotides: TGTGCCAGCAGTTCGGACACCGGGGAGCTGTTTTTT. Its protein is CASSSDTGELFF.

This clonotype appeared many times. J is TRBJ1-1 and V is TRBV14, with unresolved D. Trimming shortened V by 1 base and J by 9 bases, and 6 bases separated the two germline ends. This CDR3 contains 11 residues. CDR1 and CDR2 from the germline V gene are SGHDN and FVKESK. CDR3 loop: CASSQGGKAFF. The CDR3 bases are TGTGCCAGCAGCCAAGGCGGAAAAGCTTTCTTT. Full variable domain (remainder filled in from reference TRBV14 and TRBJ1-1): EAGVTQFPSHSVIEKGQTVTLRCDPISGHDNLYWYRRVMGKEIKFLLHFVKESKQDESGMPNNRFLAERTGGTYSTLKVQPAELEDSGVYFCASSQGGKAFFGQGTRLTVV.

Ten or more counts support this clonotype. The CDR3 spells CASSLEVAGELFF. The CDR3 nucleotides read TGCGCCAGCAGCCTCGAAGTAGCCGGGGAGCTGTTTTTT. The chain links TRBV5-1 to TRBJ2-2; no reliable D call. The CDR3 consists of 13 residues. Germline V lookup: CDR1 SGHRS, CDR2 YFSETQ. V was cut by 4 bases and J by 6 bases, with 10 bases left in between.

This clonotype has only a few counts. V gene TRBV29-1 combines with J gene TRBJ2-1, with 7 positions matching TRBD2. The germline V gene encodes CDR1 SQVTM and CDR2 ANQGSEA. V shed 5 bases and J 2 bases; nucleotides not matched to a gene: 3. The length of the CDR3 is 13 residues. CDR3 bases: TGCAGCGTTCGAGCGGGGCCCTACAATGAGCAGTTCTTC. Translated, it gives CSVRAGPYNEQFF.

Within the sample, this clonotype is medium-sized. The chain joins TRBV7-2 to TRBJ2-7; the D gene is possibly TRBD2 (5 bases). CDR3 size: 14 residues. Trimming took off 1 base at V and 3 bases at J, with 10 bases between the two ends. Germline V lookup: CDR1 SGHTA, CDR2 FQGNSA. The CDR3, as DNA: TGTGCCAGCAGCTTAGTCGGGGAAATCTACGAGCAGTACTTC. Protein sequence: CASSLVGEIYEQYF. The full variable domain, with the rest looked up from reference TRBV7-2 and TRBJ2-7, is GAGVSQSPSNKVTEKGKDVELRCDPISGHTALYWYRQSLGQGLEFLIYFQGNSAPDKSGLPSDRFSAERTGGSVSTLTIQRTQQEDSAVYLCASSLVGEIYEQYFGPGTRLTVT.

This clonotype was detected many times. The chain joins TRBV7-8 to TRBJ1-3; 7 nucleotides line up with TRBD1. The CDR3 is made up of 15 amino acids. Looked up from germline, CDR1 is SGHVS and CDR2 is FQNEAQ. The junction had 6 bases not matched to a gene; V was cut back by 3 bases and J by 4 bases. In DNA, the CDR3 is TGTGCCAGCAGCTTTGGTGGGACAGTAGGAAACACCATATATTTT. This encodes CASSFGGTVGNTIYF.

Comment on this clonotype: This could be a read error, since a much larger clone is one nucleotide away. The chain uses TRBV4-3 and TRBJ1-5; D unresolved. V lost 0 bases and J 7 bases, leaving 13 bases between the germline ends. The CDR3 covers 15 residues. Germline V CDR1 and CDR2: LGHNA, YSLEER. As DNA, the CDR3 is TGCGCCAGCAGCCAAGATCGGTGGGTTGGGCAGCCCCAGCATTTT. It encodes CASSQDRWVGQPQHF.

This clonotype was seen repeatedly, ten times or more. The chain employs TRBV4-2 and TRBJ1-5, with D possibly matching TRBD1 (5 bases). The CDR3 has 18 residues. Germline CDR1 and CDR2: LGHNA and YNFKEQ. V was shortened by 3 bases and J by 2 bases, with 20 bases between the two germline ends. Here the CDR3 reads CASSHPRGGEVGNQPQHF. CDR3 bases: TGTGCCAGCAGCCACCCTAGGGGAGGGGAAGTTGGCAATCAGCCCCAGCATTTT.

This clonotype was seen many times. This chain connects TRBV9 to TRBJ2-6; 8 bases are a match to TRBD1. Trimming at V came to 4 bases and at J to 2 bases, leaving 2 bases not matched to a gene. CDR1 and CDR2 from the germline V gene are SGDLS and YYNGEE. This CDR3 has 15 amino acids. The CDR3 nucleotides read TGTGCCAGCAGCACGGACAGGGCTGGGGCCAACGTCCTGACTTTC. Protein: CASSTDRAGANVLTF. Full variable domain (outside the CDR3, taken from reference TRBV9 and TRBJ2-6): DSGVTQTPKHLITATGQRVTLRCSPRSGDLSVYWYQQSLDQGLQFLIQYYNGEERAKGNILERFSAQQFPDLHSELNLSSLELGDSALYFCASSTDRAGANVLTFGAGSRLTVL.

This clonotype has ten or more counts. This chain links TRBV6-4 with TRBJ1-1, with D unclear. The CDR3 has 9 amino acids. CDR1 MRHNA and CDR2 SNTAGT come from the germline V gene. The V end was cut by 10 bases, the J end by 7 bases, with 7 bases between. CDR3 in DNA: TGTGCCACCCAGAGTGAAGCTTTCTTT. Protein product: CATQSEAFF.

This clonotype appeared many times. The gene calls are TRBV6-2 or TRBV6-3 and TRBJ2-7; 7 nucleotides agree with TRBD1. The CDR3 is made up of 13 amino acids. Germline CDR1 reads MNHEY; CDR2 reads SVGEGT. V gave up 5 bases and J gave up 2 bases; unmatched junction bases: 3. The chain's CDR3 is CASSRGQAYEQYF. CDR3 nucleotides: TGTGCCAGCAGTCGAGGACAGGCCTACGAGCAGTACTTC.

This clonotype is labeled medium-sized (0.01 to 0.1%). The chain recombines TRBV20-1 with TRBJ2-5; a possible D gene is TRBD2 (7 bases). The CDR3 totals 16 residues. The germline gives CDR1 DFQATT, CDR2 SNEGSKA (reference sequence). Trimming removed 4 bases from V and 5 bases from J, with 23 bases in between. The DNA of the CDR3 is TGCAGTGCTAAACCTTATTTACGGGGGGCCTGGGAGACCCAGTACTTC. Its protein product is CSAKPYLRGAWETQYF.

This clonotype is medium-sized by share. The V and J genes are TRBV9 and TRBJ2-6; D is ambiguous. Trimming removed 7 bases at V and 0 bases at J, with 8 bases between. The CDR3 runs 14 residues. The germline V gene encodes CDR1 SGDLS and CDR2 YYNGEE. CDR3 protein: CASATTSGANVLTF. As DNA, the CDR3 is TGTGCCAGCGCGACAACCTCTGGGGCCAACGTCCTGACTTTC.

This clonotype has at least ten counts. The chain employs TRBV28 and TRBJ1-4; D is uncertain. CDR1 and CDR2 (germline): MDHEN, SYDVKM. The CDR3 runs 16 residues. V lost 5 bases and J lost 8, with 21 bases in between. CDR3 in DNA: TGTGCCAGCAGTACCCCCGCAGGCAGCCGGGGAGAAAAACTGTTTTTT. It yields the protein CASSTPAGSRGEKLFF.

Judged by abundance, this clonotype is medium-sized. This chain's CDR3 is CASSYTSQRNGNQPQHF. In nucleotides, the CDR3 is TGTGCCAGCAGTTACACCTCCCAACGTAATGGCAATCAGCCCCAGCATTTT. This chain uses TRBV6-5 with TRBJ1-5; D is unresolved. Germline V gene sequence: CDR1 MNHEY, CDR2 SVGAGI. This CDR3 has 17 amino acids. With 2 bases removed from V and 2 bases from J, the gap between germline ends came to 16 bases.

This clonotype was observed many times. The rearrangement joins TRBV3-1 to TRBJ2-2, with D unclear. The CDR3 loop spans 13 amino acids. Trimming removed 4 bases from V and 7 bases from J, with 10 bases in between. Germline V gene data show CDR1 as LGHDT and CDR2 as YNNKEL (reference sequence). CDR3 DNA: TGTGCCAGCAGCCCTATTTACCTCGGGGAGCTGTTTTTT. This encodes CASSPIYLGELFF.

This clonotype came up many times. The gene calls are TRBV12-3 or TRBV12-4 and TRBJ1-4; 10 nucleotides line up with TRBD1. The CDR3 extends over 15 amino acids. V lost 2 bases, J lost 5 bases, and 2 bases stayed unmatched. The CDR3 is CASSLLGQGNEKLFF. As DNA, the CDR3 is TGTGCCAGCAGTTTACTGGGACAGGGGAATGAAAAACTGTTTTTT.

This clonotype has at least ten counts. This chain links TRBV3-1 with TRBJ2-5; D ambiguous. The CDR3 covers 12 residues. Germline assignment: CDR1 LGHDT and CDR2 YNNKEL (reference sequence). V gave up 7 bases and J gave up 5 bases, with 11 bases separating them. The chain's CDR3 is CASNSLAETQYF. For the CDR3, the DNA is TGTGCCAGCAACTCCCTCGCGGAGACCCAGTACTTC.

There are many counts of this clonotype. The V and J genes are TRBV12-3 or TRBV12-4 and TRBJ1-1; the D is unclear. Trimming took 7 bases from V and 0 from J, leaving 9 bases between them. This CDR3 contains 13 residues. This CDR3 reads CASTLNLNTEAFF. CDR3 sequence (DNA): TGTGCCAGCACCCTTAACCTGAACACTGAAGCTTTCTTT.

This clonotype came up many times. This sequence joins TRBV27 and TRBJ2-2, with TRBD1 identical over 7 bases. The junction had 2 bases not matched to a gene; V was cut back by 1 base and J by 0 bases. The germline V gene encodes CDR1 MNHEY and CDR2 SMNVEV (reference sequence). The CDR3 extends over 16 amino acids. In DNA form, the CDR3 reads TGTGCCAGCAGTTTATACGGGACAGCGAACACCGGGGAGCTGTTTTTT. It encodes CASSLYGTANTGELFF.